This TCR beta chain was found in a study of control samples from healthy donors and cancer patients. Unmatched junction bases numbered 2, after V lost 3 bases and J lost 2 bases. CDR1 is KGHSH, CDR2 LQKENI, per germline. The CDR3 is 15 residues long. Data came from immunoSEQ multiplex PCR; TCRdb stores just in-frame clones and leaves some out. Here the sample spans approximately 87,000 clones, around 91% being singletons. The clonotype originates from a man aged 50 to 60 in good health. V gene TRBV18 combines with J gene TRBJ1-3, with 9 bases matching TRBD1. Specimen: blood. CDR3 region: CASSPGQGPGNTIYF. The CDR3 DNA is TGTGCCAGCTCACCGGGACAGGGTCCTGGAAACACCATATATTTT.